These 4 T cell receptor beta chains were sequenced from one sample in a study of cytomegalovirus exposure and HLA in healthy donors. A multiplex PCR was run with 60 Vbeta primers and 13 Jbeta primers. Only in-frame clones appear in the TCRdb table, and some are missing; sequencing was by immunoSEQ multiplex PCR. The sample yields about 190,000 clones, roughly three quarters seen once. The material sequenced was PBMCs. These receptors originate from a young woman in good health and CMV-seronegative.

CDR3 bases: TGCGCCAGCAGCCAACCATCCAAGGGGGCTGGCTATGGCTACACCTTC. This sequence encodes CASSQPSKGAGYGYTF. This chain connects TRBV4-1 to TRBJ1-2; 7 bases line up with TRBD1. The V and J ends lost 2 bases and 4 bases, in that order; junction bases with no gene match: 10. Germline V gene sequence: CDR1 MGHRA, CDR2 YSYEKL. The CDR3 is made up of 16 amino acids.

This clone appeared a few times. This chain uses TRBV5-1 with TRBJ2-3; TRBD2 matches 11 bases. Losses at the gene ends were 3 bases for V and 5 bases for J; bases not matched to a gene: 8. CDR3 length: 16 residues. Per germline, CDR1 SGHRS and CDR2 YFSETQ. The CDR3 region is CASSWRVAGGRDTQYF. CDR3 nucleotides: TGCGCCAGCAGCTGGAGGGTAGCGGGAGGGAGAGATACGCAGTATTTT.

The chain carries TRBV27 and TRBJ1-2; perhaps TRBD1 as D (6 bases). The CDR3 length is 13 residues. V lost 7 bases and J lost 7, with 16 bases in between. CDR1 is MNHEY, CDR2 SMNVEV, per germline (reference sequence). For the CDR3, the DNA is TGTGCCAGCACCGGACCCCGGGACACTGGCTACACCTTC. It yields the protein CASTGPRDTGYTF.

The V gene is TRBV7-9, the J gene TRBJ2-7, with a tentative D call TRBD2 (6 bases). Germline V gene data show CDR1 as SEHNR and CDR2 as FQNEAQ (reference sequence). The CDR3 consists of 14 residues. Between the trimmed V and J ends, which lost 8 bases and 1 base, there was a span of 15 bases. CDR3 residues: CASEDGRGSYEQYF. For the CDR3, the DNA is TGTGCCAGCGAGGACGGGAGAGGGTCCTACGAGCAGTACTTC.